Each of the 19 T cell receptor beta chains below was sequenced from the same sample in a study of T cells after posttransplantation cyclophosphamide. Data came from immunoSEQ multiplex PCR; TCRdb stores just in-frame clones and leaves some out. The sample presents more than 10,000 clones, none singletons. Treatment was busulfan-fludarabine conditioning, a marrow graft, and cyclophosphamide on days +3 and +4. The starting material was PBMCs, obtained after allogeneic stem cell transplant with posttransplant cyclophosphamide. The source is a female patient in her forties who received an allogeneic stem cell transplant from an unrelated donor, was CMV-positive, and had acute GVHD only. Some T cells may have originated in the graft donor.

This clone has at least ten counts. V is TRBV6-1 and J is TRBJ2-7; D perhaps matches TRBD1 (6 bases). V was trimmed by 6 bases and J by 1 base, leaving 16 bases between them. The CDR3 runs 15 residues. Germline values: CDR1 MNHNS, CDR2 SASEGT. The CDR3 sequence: CASRTQGSSSYEQYF. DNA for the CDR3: TGTGCCAGCAGGACACAGGGATCGAGTTCCTACGAGCAGTACTTC.

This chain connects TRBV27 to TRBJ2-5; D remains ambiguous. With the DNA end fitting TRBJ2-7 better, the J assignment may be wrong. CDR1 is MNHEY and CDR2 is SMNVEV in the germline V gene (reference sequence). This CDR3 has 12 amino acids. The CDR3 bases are TGTGCCAGCCAGACTGTCTCCTACGAGCAGTACTTC. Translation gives CASQTVSYEQYF.

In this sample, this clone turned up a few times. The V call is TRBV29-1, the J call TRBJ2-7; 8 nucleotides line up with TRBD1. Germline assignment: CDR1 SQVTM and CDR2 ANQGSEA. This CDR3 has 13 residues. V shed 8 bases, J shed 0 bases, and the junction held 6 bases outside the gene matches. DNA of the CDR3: TGCAGCACGCGGACAGGGAGCTCCTACGAGCAGTACTTC. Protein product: CSTRTGSSYEQYF.

In DNA form, the CDR3 reads TGTGCCAGCAGCTTATCCAATACGCAGTATTTT. Protein product: CASSLSNTQYF. The rearrangement uses TRBV7-6 and TRBJ2-3; D is ambiguous. V lost 2 bases and J lost 7, with 4 bases in between. The length of the CDR3 is 11 residues. Germline V gene sequence: CDR1 SGHVS, CDR2 FNYEAQ.

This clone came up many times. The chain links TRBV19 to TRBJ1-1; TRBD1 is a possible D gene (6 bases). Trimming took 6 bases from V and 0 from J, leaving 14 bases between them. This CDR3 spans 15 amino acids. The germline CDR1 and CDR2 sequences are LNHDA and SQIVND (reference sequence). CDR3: CASRPTGVLNTEAFF. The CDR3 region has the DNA TGTGCCAGTAGGCCGACAGGAGTTTTGAACACTGAAGCTTTCTTT.

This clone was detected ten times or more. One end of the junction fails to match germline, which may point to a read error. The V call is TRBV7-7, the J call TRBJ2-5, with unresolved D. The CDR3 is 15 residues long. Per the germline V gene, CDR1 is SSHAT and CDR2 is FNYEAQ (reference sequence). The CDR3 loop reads CASSLGSGEEETQYF. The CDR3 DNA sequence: TGTGCTAGCAGCTTAGGAAGTGGAGAGGAAGAGACCCAGTACTTC.

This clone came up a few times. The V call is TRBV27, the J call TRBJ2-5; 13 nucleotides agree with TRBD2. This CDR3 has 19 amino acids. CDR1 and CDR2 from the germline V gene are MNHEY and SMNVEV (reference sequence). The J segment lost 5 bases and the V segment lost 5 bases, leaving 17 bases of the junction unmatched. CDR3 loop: CASSDLQGTSGRDRETQYF. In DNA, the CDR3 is TGTGCCAGCAGTGATCTACAGGGTACTAGCGGGAGGGACAGGGAGACCCAGTACTTC.

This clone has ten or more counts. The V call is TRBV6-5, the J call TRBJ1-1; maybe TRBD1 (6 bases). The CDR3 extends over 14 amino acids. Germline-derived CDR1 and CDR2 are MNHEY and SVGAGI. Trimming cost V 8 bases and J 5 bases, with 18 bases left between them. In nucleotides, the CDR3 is TGTGCCAGCGTGTCAGGGGCAGAAGGGACTGAAGCTTTCTTT. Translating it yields CASVSGAEGTEAFF.

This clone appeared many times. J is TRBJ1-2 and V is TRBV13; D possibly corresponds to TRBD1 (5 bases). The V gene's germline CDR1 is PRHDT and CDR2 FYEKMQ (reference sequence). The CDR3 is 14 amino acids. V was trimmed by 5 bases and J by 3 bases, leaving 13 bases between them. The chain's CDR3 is CASSRLGQDYGYTF. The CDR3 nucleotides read TGTGCCAGCAGCCGGCTGGGGCAGGACTATGGCTACACCTTC.

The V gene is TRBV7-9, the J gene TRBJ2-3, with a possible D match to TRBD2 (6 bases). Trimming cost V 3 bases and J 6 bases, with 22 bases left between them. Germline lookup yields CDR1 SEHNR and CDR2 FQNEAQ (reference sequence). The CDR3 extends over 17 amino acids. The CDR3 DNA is TGTGCCAGCAGCTTTCCGGCTAGCGCTAGATGGGGGGATACGCAGTATTTT. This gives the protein CASSFPASARWGDTQYF.

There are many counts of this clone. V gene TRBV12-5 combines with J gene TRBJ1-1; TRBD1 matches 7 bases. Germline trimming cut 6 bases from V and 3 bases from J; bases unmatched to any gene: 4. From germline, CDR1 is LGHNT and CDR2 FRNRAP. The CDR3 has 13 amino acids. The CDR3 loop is CASGNDRDTEAFF. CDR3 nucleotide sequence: TGTGCTAGTGGCAATGACAGGGACACTGAAGCTTTCTTT.

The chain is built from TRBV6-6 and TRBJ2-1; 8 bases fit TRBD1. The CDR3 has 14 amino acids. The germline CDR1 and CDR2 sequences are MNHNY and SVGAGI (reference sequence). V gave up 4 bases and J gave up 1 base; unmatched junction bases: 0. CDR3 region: CASSWTGSYNEQFF. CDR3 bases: TGTGCCAGCAGTTGGACAGGGTCCTACAATGAGCAGTTCTTC.

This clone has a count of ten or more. DNA for the CDR3: TGTGCCAGCAGTGAAGCCCGTACCGGGACAGGTCTAGTACCCCTCCACTTT. Its translation is CASSEARTGTGLVPLHF. The rearrangement joins TRBV6-1 to TRBJ1-6, with 8 positions matching TRBD1. CDR1 MNHNS and CDR2 SASEGT come from the germline V gene. The junction had 13 bases not matched to a gene; V was cut back by 0 bases and J by 12 bases. CDR3 size: 17 residues.

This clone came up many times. The CDR3 DNA is TGCAGCGGCAATGGAGGACCCTATGGCTACACCTTC. It is translated as CSGNGGPYGYTF. The V and J genes are TRBV29-1 and TRBJ1-2; D is ambiguous. Germline V CDR1 and CDR2: SQVTM, ANQGSEA. Deletions cut 7 bases from V and 4 bases from J, with 13 bases between. The CDR3 is made up of 12 amino acids.

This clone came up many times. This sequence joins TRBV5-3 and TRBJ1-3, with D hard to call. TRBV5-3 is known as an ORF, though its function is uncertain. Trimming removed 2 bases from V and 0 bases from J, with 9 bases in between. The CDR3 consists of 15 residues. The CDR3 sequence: CARSFLASSGNTIYF. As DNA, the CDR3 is TGTGCCAGAAGCTTCCTTGCCAGCTCTGGAAACACCATATATTTT.

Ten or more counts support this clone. DNA for the CDR3: TGCGCCAGCAGCCAAGACCCTACTGGCGGGGAGGATACGCAGTATTTT. Its protein is CASSQDPTGGEDTQYF. The genes are TRBV4-3 and TRBJ2-3; possible D gene TRBD2, 6 bases. CDR1 and CDR2 from the germline V gene are LGHNA and YSLEER. With 0 bases removed from V and 6 bases from J, the gap between germline ends came to 16 bases. The CDR3 has 16 amino acids.

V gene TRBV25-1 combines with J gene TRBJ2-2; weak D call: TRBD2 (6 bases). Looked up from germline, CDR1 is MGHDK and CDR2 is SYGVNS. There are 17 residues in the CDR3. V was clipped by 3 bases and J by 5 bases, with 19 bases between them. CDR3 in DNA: TGTGCCAGCAGTGAGGTAGCGGCGAAGGTGGGGACCGGGGAGCTGTTTTTT. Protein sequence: CASSEVAAKVGTGELFF.

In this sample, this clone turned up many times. The CDR3 loop reads CASRRRVDQPQHF. In nucleotides, the CDR3 is TGTGCCAGCAGACGACGGGTGGATCAGCCCCAGCATTTT. The J gene is TRBJ1-5, the V gene TRBV6-5; D uncertain. Deletions cut 6 bases from V and 5 bases from J, with 11 bases between. Germline lookup yields CDR1 MNHEY and CDR2 SVGAGI. The length of the CDR3 is 13 residues.

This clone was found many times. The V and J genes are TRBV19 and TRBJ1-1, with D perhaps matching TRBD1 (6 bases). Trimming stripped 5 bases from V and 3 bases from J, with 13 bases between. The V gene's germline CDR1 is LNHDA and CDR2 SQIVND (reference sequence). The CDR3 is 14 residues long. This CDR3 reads CASSPLHRDTEAFF. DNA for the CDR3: TGTGCCAGTAGTCCCCTTCACAGGGACACTGAAGCTTTCTTT.